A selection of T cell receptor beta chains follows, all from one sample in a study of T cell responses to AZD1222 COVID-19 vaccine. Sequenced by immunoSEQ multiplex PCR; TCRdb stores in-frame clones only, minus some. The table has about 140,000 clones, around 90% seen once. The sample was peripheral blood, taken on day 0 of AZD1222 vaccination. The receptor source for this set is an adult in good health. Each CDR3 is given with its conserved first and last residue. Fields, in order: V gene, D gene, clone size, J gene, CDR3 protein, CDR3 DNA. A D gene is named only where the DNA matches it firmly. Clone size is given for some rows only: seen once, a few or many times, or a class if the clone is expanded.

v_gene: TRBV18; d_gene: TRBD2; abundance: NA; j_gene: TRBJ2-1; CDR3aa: CASSHTSGSYEQFF; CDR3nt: TGTGCCAGCTCACATACTAGCGGGAGCTATGAGCAGTTCTTC
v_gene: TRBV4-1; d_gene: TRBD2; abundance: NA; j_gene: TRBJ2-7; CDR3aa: CASSQVASGDYEQYF; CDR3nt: TGCGCCAGCAGCCAAGTCGCTAGCGGGGACTACGAGCAGTACTTC
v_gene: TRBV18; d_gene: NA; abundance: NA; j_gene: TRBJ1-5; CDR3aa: CASSLVAAQSNQPQHF; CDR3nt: TGTGCCAGCTCACTAGTGGCCGCTCAGAGCAATCAGCCCCAGCATTTT
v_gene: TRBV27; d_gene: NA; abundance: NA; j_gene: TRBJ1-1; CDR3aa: CASTRGGVLTEAFF; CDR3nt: TGTGCCAGCACCCGGGGGGGGGTACTCACTGAAGCTTTCTTT
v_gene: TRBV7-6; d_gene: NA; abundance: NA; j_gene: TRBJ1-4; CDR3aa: CASSSQVPTNEKLFF; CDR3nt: TGTGCCAGCAGCTCACAAGTCCCAACTAATGAAAAACTGTTTTTT
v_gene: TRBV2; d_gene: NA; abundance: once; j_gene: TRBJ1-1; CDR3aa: CASRMNTEAFF; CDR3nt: TGTGCCAGCAGGATGAACACTGAAGCTTTCTTT
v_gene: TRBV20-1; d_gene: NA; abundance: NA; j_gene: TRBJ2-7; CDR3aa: CSAMSYEQYF; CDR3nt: TGCAGTGCTATGTCCTACGAGCAGTACTTC
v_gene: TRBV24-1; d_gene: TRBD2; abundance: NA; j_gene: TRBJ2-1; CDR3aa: CATSDPGLAGGSYNEQFF; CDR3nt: TGTGCCACCAGTGATCCCGGACTAGCGGGAGGTTCCTACAATGAGCAGTTCTTC
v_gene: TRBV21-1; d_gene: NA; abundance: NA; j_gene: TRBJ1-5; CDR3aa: CASSRRGANQPQHF; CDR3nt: TGTGCCAGCAGCCGTCGGGGGGCTAATCAGCCCCAGCATTTT
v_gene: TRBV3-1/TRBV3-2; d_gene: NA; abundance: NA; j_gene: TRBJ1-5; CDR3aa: CASSLGHYSNQPQHF; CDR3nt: TGTGCCAGCAGCCTCGGACACTATAGCAATCAGCCCCAGCATTTT
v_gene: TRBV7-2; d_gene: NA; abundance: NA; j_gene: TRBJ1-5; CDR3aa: CASSLRVSNQPQHF; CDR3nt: TGTGCCAGCAGCTTAAGGGTTAGCAATCAGCCCCAGCATTTT
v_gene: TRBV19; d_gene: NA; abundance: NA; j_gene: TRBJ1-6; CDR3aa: CASSMVFSPLHF; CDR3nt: TGTGCCAGTAGTATGGTCTTTTCACCCCTCCACTTT
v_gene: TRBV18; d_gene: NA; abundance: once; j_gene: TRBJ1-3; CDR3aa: CASSPIRGEENTIYF; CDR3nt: TGTGCCAGCTCACCAATACGAGGAGAAGAAAACACCATATATTTT
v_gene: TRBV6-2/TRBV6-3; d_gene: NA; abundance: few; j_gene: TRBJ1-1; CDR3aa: CASSFSTFIGAAEAFF; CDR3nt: TGTGCCAGCAGTTTCTCAACTTTCATAGGGGCTGCTGAAGCTTTCTTT
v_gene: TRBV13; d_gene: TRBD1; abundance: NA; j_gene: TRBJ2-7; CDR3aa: CASSIAPGQGTYEQYF; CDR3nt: TGTGCCAGCAGCATAGCACCGGGACAGGGAACCTACGAGCAGTACTTC
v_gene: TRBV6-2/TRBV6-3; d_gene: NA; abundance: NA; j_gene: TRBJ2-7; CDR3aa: CASSYGSTREQYF; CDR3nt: TGTGCCAGCAGTTATGGGAGCACTCGCGAGCAGTACTTC
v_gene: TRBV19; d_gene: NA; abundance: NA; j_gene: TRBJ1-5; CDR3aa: CASSIFTVRSQPQHF; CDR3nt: TGTGCCAGTAGTATATTCACAGTCCGAAGTCAGCCCCAGCATTTT
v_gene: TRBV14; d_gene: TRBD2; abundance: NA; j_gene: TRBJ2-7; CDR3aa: CASSRDYPKQYF; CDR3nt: TGTGCCAGCAGCCGGGACTATCCCAAGCAGTACTTC
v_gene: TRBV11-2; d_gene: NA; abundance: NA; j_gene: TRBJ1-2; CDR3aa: CASSLDLGGRHGYTF; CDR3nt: TGTGCCAGCAGCTTAGATCTTGGAGGGCGTCATGGCTACACCTTC